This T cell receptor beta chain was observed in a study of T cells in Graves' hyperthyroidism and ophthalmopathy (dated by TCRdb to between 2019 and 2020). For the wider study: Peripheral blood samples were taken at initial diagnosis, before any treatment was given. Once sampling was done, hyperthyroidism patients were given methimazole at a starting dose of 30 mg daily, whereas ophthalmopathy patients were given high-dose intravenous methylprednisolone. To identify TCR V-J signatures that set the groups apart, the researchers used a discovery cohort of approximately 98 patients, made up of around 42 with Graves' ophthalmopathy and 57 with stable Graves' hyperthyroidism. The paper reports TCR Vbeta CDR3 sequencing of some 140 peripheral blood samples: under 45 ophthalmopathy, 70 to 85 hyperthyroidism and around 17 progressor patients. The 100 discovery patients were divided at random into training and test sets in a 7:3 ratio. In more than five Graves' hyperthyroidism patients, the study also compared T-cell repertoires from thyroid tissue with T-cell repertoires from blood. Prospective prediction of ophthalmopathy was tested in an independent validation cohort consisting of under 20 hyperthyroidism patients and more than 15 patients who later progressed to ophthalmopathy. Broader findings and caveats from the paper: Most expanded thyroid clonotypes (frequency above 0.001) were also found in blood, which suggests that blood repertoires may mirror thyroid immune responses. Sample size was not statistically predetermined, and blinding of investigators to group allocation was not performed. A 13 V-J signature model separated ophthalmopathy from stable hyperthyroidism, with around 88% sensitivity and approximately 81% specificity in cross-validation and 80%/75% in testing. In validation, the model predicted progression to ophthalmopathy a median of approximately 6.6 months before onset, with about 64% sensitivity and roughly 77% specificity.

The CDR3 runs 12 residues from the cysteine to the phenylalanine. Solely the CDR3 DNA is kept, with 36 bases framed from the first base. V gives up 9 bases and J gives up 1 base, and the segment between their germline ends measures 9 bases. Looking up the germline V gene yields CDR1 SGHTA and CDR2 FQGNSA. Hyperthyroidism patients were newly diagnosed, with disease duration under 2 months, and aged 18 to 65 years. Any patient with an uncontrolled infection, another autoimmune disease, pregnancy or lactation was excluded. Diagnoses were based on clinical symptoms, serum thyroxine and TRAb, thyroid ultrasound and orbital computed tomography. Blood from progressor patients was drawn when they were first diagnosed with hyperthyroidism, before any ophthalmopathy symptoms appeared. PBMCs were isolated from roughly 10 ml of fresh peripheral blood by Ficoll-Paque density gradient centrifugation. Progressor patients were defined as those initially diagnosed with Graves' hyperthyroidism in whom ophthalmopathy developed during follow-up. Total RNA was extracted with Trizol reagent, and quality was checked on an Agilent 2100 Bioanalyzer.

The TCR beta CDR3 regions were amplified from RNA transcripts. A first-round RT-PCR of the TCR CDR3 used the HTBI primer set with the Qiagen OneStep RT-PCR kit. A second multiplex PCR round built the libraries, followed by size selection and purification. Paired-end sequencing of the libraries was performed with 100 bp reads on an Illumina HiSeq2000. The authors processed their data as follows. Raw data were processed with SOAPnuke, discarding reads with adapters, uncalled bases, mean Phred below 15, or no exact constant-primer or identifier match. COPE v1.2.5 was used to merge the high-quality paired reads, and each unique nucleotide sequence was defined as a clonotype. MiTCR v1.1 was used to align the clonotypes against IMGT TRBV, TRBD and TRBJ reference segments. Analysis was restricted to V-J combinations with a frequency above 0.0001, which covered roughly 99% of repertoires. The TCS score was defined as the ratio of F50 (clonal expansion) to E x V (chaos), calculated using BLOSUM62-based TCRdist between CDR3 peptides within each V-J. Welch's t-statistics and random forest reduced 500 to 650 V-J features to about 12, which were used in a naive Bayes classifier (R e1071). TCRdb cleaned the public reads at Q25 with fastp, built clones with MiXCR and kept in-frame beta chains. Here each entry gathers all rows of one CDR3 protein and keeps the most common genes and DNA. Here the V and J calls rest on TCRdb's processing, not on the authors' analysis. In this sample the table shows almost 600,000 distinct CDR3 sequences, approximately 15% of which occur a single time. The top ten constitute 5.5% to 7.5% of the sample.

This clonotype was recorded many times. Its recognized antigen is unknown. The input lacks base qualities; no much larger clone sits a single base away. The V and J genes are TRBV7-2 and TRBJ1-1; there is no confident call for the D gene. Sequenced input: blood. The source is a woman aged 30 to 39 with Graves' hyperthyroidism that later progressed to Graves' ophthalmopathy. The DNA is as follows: TGTGCCAGTTTGTACTGGAACACTGAAGCTTTCTTT. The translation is CASLYWNTEAFF.